Here is one T cell receptor (beta chain) with its context. What it recognizes is unknown. 13 Jbeta primers and 60 Vbeta primers were used for the PCR. The authors' processing: Among the unique TCR beta chains that a later analysis counted, about 85 million in all, roughly 9.9 million were shared. This table comes from immunoSEQ multiplex PCR, and its TCRdb copy is limited to in-frame clones, with some not included. For V, J and clone size, that table is used; D and trimming come from the DNA. The table has about 81,000 clones, about three quarters seen once. This entry comes from a study of cytomegalovirus exposure and HLA in healthy donors. Study-wide findings and caveats: It was shown in a later analysis that HLA-associated TCR beta chains were more clonally expanded than other, equally common chains.

Whereas donors were nominally healthy upon sampling, unrecorded immune exposures were probable. V was clipped by 6 bases and J by 7 bases; unmatched bases: 2. The germline V gene has CDR1 SNHLY and CDR2 FYNNEI. There are 12 residues in the CDR3. The sequencing input was PBMCs. This receptor was identified in a man aged 45-65 years in good health and CMV-seropositive. This rearrangement joins TRBV2 to TRBJ1-1, with 10 positions matching TRBD1. CDR3 coding DNA: TGTGCCAGCAGCGACAGGGGGCTTGAAGCTTTCTTT. As protein: CASSDRGLEAFF.